Following are 23 T cell receptor beta chains from one sample sequenced in a study of TET2 disruption in CD19-targeted CAR T cells. Sample treatment: autologous CTL019 cells: CD19 CAR with 4-1BB and CD3 zeta domains. Only in-frame clones appear in the TCRdb table, and some are missing; sequencing was by immunoSEQ multiplex PCR. The sample data list under 30,000 clones. Which antigens these TCRs recognize remains unknown. The specimen comprised CD8- CAR+ T cells sorted from cultured blood T cells, sampled for CD19 CAR T cell therapy. Regarding subset: CD8-negative CAR-positive T cells from the infusion product. The receptor set was obtained from a man between 65 and 85 years old with chronic lymphocytic leukemia.

As concerns this clone: The CDR3 end lies 3 residues beyond the end of the read and is filled in from the germline J gene. The V gene is TRBV19, the J gene TRBJ2-5; 9 nucleotides align to TRBD1. V shed 8 bases and J 3 bases; nucleotides not matched to a gene: 7. Germline V gives CDR1 LNHDA, CDR2 SQIVND (reference sequence). CDR3 length: 14 residues. The CDR3 DNA, read in part, is TGTGCCAGTGCACAGGGGGCCTTAGAAGAGACC. Amino acids: CASAQGALEET. The whole CDR3 sequence is CASAQGALEETQYF.

A note on this clone: Read coverage stops 3 residues before the CDR3 terminus; the germline J gene supplies the remainder. The gene calls are TRBV5-6 and TRBJ2-1; TRBD1 matches at 11 bases. Germline lookup yields CDR1 SGHDT and CDR2 YYEEEE. CDR3 length equals 15 residues. The J segment lost 9 bases and the V segment lost 4 bases, leaving 9 bases of the junction unmatched. The CDR3 loop reads CASSPAGTGGLEQFF. CDR3 DNA (partial): TGTGCCAGCAGCCCAGCCGGGACAGGGGGTCTTGAG.

To note about this clone: A read error may account for a junction end that differs from germline. The read comes to an end 3 residues before the CDR3 does, leaving the germline J gene to fill in the end. The chain joins TRBV7-9 to TRBJ2-3; TRBD1 agrees at 7 bases. Germline V gives CDR1 SEHNR, CDR2 FQNEAQ (reference sequence). The CDR3 length is 14 residues. Partial CDR3 DNA: TGTTCCAGCAGCTTAGCGACAGGGTCCGAGACG. Protein product: CSSSLATGSET. The entire CDR3 is CSSSLATGSETQYF.

As concerns this clone: Read coverage stops 3 residues before the CDR3 terminus; the germline J gene supplies the remainder. The J gene is TRBJ2-1, the V gene TRBV7-2, with 11 bases identical to TRBD2. Germline CDR1 and CDR2: SGHTA and FQGNSA. Germline trimming cut 4 bases from V and 9 bases from J; bases unmatched to any gene: 5. This CDR3 has 14 residues. The DNA read from the CDR3 is TGTGCCAGCAGCTGGTCCCTAGCGGGGGGTGAG. Its translation is CASSWSLAGGE. From start to end, the CDR3 is CASSWSLAGGEQFF.

To note about this clone: The CDR3 end falls 3 residues outside the read, so it is completed with the germline J gene. The same CDR3 is also encoded by other DNA sequences in this sample. The rearrangement links TRBV2 to TRBJ1-2; 7 bases agree with TRBD1. CDR1 is SNHLY, CDR2 FYNNEI, per germline. The CDR3 totals 14 residues. The J segment lost 4 bases and the V segment lost 1 base, leaving 3 bases of the junction unmatched. The CDR3 bases that were read are TGTGCCAGCAGTGAAGGGGGACAGTTCTATGGC. Translated, it gives CASSEGGQFYG. The whole CDR3 reads CASSEGGQFYGYTF.

Turning to this clone: The missing CDR3 end, 3 residues past where the read stops, is filled in from the germline J gene. The V and J genes are TRBV29-1 and TRBJ2-1, with a tentative D call TRBD1 (5 bases). Germline V gives CDR1 SQVTM, CDR2 ANQGSEA. The length of the CDR3 is 12 residues. V lost 7 bases and J lost 3, with 10 bases in between. The CDR3 here is CSERTGYNEQFF. The part of the CDR3 DNA that was read is TGCAGCGAGAGAACAGGCTACAATGAG.

As for this clone: With the read ending 3 residues before the CDR3 end, the germline J gene is used to fill in that end. V and J are TRBV18 and TRBJ2-3; 10 bases align to TRBD1. J lost 4 bases, V lost 2 bases, and 3 bases had no gene match. CDR1 and CDR2 from the germline V gene are KGHSH and LQKENI. The CDR3 runs to 15 residues. The covered CDR3 bases are TGTGCCAGCTCACCAAGACAGGGGGCGGCAGATACG. Amino acids: CASSPRQGAADT. The full-length CDR3 reads as CASSPRQGAADTQYF. Looking up the rest from reference TRBV18 and TRBJ2-3 gives the full variable domain: NAGVMQNPRHLVRRRGQEARLRCSPMKGHSHVYWYRQLPEEGLKFMVYLQKENIIDESGMPKERFSAEFPKEGPSILRIQQVVRGDSAAYFCASSPRQGAADTQYFGPGTRLTVL.

With regard to this clone: The CDR3 end falls 3 residues outside the read, so it is completed with the germline J gene. The chain recombines TRBV6-2 or TRBV6-3 with TRBJ2-4; 8 bases are a match to TRBD1. This CDR3 contains 14 residues. Germline loops: CDR1 MNHEY, CDR2 SVGEGT. The CDR3 bases that were read are TGTGCCAGTCGACAGGGGACGAACCAAGAGACT. Protein: CASRQGTNQET. The whole CDR3 protein is CASRQGTNQETQYF.

As for this clone: The DNA ends 3 residues before the CDR3 does, and the rest of the CDR3 is filled in from the germline J gene. This chain joins TRBV20-1 and TRBJ2-3; 11 nucleotides align to TRBD2. This CDR3 is built from 15 residues. Germline trimming cut 7 bases from V and 6 bases from J; bases unmatched to any gene: 12. Germline values: CDR1 DFQATT, CDR2 SNEGSKA (reference sequence). The sequenced part of the CDR3 DNA is TGCAGTGGGGTAGCGGGGGGGGATCCAACGGATACG. Protein product: CSGVAGGDPTDT. The whole CDR3 is CSGVAGGDPTDTQYF.

With respect to this clone: The observed sequence ends 3 residues before the CDR3 terminus, with the missing tail filled in from the germline J gene. The chain uses TRBV28 and TRBJ2-1; weak D call: TRBD1 (5 bases). The V gene's germline CDR1 is MDHEN and CDR2 SYDVKM. The CDR3 covers 14 residues. Trimming cost V 8 bases and J 2 bases, with 13 bases left between them. CDR3 loop: CASGTGYTYNEQFF. The covered CDR3 bases are TGTGCCAGCGGAACAGGTTATACCTACAATGAG.

On this clone: The read is 3 residues too short to cover the CDR3 end, so that end is filled in from the germline J gene. V is TRBV2 and J is TRBJ1-6; D gene uncertain. Trimming took 6 bases from V and 6 from J, leaving 9 bases between them. The CDR3 is 13 amino acids. The germline V gene encodes CDR1 SNHLY and CDR2 FYNNEI. The part of the CDR3 DNA that was read is TGTGCCAGCAGGAGTCAGGCTAATTCACCC. Protein sequence: CASRSQANSP. The CDR3 in full is CASRSQANSPLHF.

Worth noting for this clone: The read ends 3 residues early relative to the CDR3; the germline J gene fills the gap. The V gene is TRBV11-3, the J gene TRBJ2-1; D possibly corresponds to TRBD2 (6 bases). CDR1 and CDR2 (germline): SGHNT, YENEEA. The CDR3 totals 15 residues. The ends were cut back, 4 bases at V and 7 bases at J, with 17 bases in the middle. The CDR3 bases that were read are TGTGCCAGCAGCTATACTAGCCTTCACGGGAATGAG. This encodes CASSYTSLHGNE. The entire CDR3 reads CASSYTSLHGNEQFF.

Concerning this clone: Sequencing ends 3 residues short of the CDR3 end; the germline J gene provides the rest. The chain uses TRBV29-1 and TRBJ2-4; D is possibly TRBD1 (7 bases). The CDR3 is 13 amino acids. The germline V gene encodes CDR1 SQVTM and CDR2 ANQGSEA. The CDR3 protein is CSVAGQILGGQYF. The part of the CDR3 DNA that was read is TGCAGCGTCGCGGGACAGATCCTAGGTGGT. Together with reference TRBV29-1 and TRBJ2-4, the CDR3 gives the full variable domain: SAVISQKPSRDICQRGTSLTIQCQVDSQVTMMFWYRQQPGQSLTLIATANQGSEATYESGFVIDKFPISRPNLTFSTLTVSNMSPEDSSIYLCSVAGQILGGQYFGAGTRLSVL.

For this clone: The read gets to within 3 residues of the CDR3 end, and the germline J gene fills in the rest. V and J are TRBV28 and TRBJ1-5; TRBD1 matches 8 bases. There are 15 residues in the CDR3. Looked up from germline, CDR1 is MDHEN and CDR2 is SYDVKM. The J segment lost 2 bases and the V segment lost 5 bases, leaving 5 bases of the junction unmatched. The CDR3 reads CASSHSDRGNQPQHF. Incomplete CDR3 DNA: TGTGCCAGCAGTCACTCGGACAGGGGCAATCAGCCC.

As for this clone: The CDR3 extends 3 residues past the end of the read, so its final part is completed from the germline J gene. The rearrangement uses TRBV18 and TRBJ2-1; 10 nucleotides match TRBD2. CDR1 is KGHSH, CDR2 LQKENI, per germline. This CDR3 contains 18 residues. V lost 8 bases to trimming and J lost 6 bases; unmatched junction nucleotides: 19. CDR3 region: CASRKGSGGTTSGNEQFF. The DNA read from the CDR3 is TGTGCCAGCCGCAAGGGTAGCGGGGGGACTACCTCGGGCAATGAG.

Points on this clone: The sequence runs out 3 residues before the end of the CDR3; the remainder is reconstructed from the germline J gene. The rearrangement uses TRBV18 and TRBJ1-2; TRBD1 is a possible D gene (6 bases). The CDR3 length is 14 residues. CDR1 is KGHSH and CDR2 is LQKENI in the germline V gene. This CDR3 is CASSPPAEGDTYTF. The CDR3 bases that were read are TGTGCCAGCTCACCACCGGCCGAGGGGGATACC. Drawing the rest from reference TRBV18 and TRBJ1-2, the complete variable domain is NAGVMQNPRHLVRRRGQEARLRCSPMKGHSHVYWYRQLPEEGLKFMVYLQKENIIDESGMPKERFSAEFPKEGPSILRIQQVVRGDSAAYFCASSPPAEGDTYTFGSGTRLTVV.

Comments on this clone: The read finishes 3 residues shy of the CDR3 end, and the germline J gene is used to complete it. The chain links TRBV20-1 to TRBJ1-1; TRBD1 might be the D (5 bases). The V end lost 6 bases, the J end lost 2 bases, and 13 bases lay between the germline ends. Germline CDR1 DFQATT, CDR2 SNEGSKA (reference sequence). The CDR3 has 13 amino acids. CDR3 DNA (partial): TGCAGTGCCCAACGGGGGAGCAACACTGAA. It specifies CSAQRGSNTE. The whole CDR3 reads CSAQRGSNTEAFF.

The CDR3 is CASSPGLGGEYEQYF. The CDR3 DNA, read in part, is TGTGCCAGCAGTCCAGGTTTGGGGGGGGAATACGAG. This sequence joins TRBV12-3 or TRBV12-4 and TRBJ2-7; the match to TRBD2 covers 7 bases. The read ends 3 residues shy of where the CDR3 ends; the end is completed using the germline J gene. After removal of 5 bases from V and 4 bases from J, the junction contained 11 bases not matched to a gene. The CDR3 contains 15 residues.

Points on this clone: The read terminates 3 residues before the CDR3 end, so the remaining end is supplied by the germline J gene. Other DNA sequences in the same sample also yield this CDR3. The rearrangement links TRBV18 to TRBJ2-7, with TRBD2 matching over 9 bases. The germline V gene encodes CDR1 KGHSH and CDR2 LQKENI. The V segment lost 3 bases and the J segment 3 bases; nucleotides outside the gene matches: 6. The CDR3 is made up of 15 amino acids. The CDR3 bases that were read are TGTGCCAGCTCACCCGCGGGGGGGCCTTTCTACGAG. It encodes CASSPAGGPFYE. The complete CDR3 sequence is CASSPAGGPFYEQYF. Filled out from reference TRBV18 and TRBJ2-7, the complete variable domain reads NAGVMQNPRHLVRRRGQEARLRCSPMKGHSHVYWYRQLPEEGLKFMVYLQKENIIDESGMPKERFSAEFPKEGPSILRIQQVVRGDSAAYFCASSPAGGPFYEQYFGPGTRLTVT.

For this clone: The read halts 3 residues ahead of the CDR3 end, with the missing end drawn from the germline J gene. This sequence joins TRBV7-3 and TRBJ2-3, with 11 bases aligning to TRBD2. Unmatched junction bases numbered 10, after V lost 5 bases and J lost 0 bases. CDR3 length: 18 amino acids. CDR1 is SGHTA and CDR2 is FQGTGA in the germline V gene. The CDR3 sequence: CASSAGTSGTPSTDTQYF. The covered CDR3 bases are TGTGCCAGCAGCGCCGGGACTAGCGGCACGCCTAGCACAGATACG.

A word on this clone: From the germline J gene comes the end of the CDR3, since the read stops 3 residues before it. The chain has TRBV7-3 and TRBJ1-1; D not resolved. The germline V gene has CDR1 SGHTA and CDR2 FQGTGA. The CDR3 has 14 amino acids. Partial CDR3 DNA: TGTGCCAGCAGCTTAACACTAGCTGCGAATACG. Translation: CASSLTLAANT. The whole CDR3 sequence is CASSLTLAANTAFF.

In regard to this clone: From the germline J gene comes the end of the CDR3, since the read stops 3 residues before it. The chain is built from TRBV12-3 or TRBV12-4 and TRBJ2-1; possibly TRBD2 for D (6 bases). V was clipped by 8 bases and J by 9 bases, with 14 bases between them. CDR3 size: 12 residues. CDR3 DNA, as far as it was read: TGTGCCAGCCACCCCGACGGGGGTGAG. It encodes CASHPDGGE. The CDR3 in full is CASHPDGGEQFF.

The CDR3 here is CASSHRGPTNGYTF. CDR3 DNA, as far as it was read: TGCGCCAGCAGCCACAGGGGGCCTACAAATGGC. J is TRBJ1-2 and V is TRBV5-1; 9 positions agree with TRBD1. The CDR3 is cut off 3 residues early in the read; its end comes from the germline J gene. The CDR3 runs 14 residues. Trimming at V came to 4 bases and at J to 6 bases, leaving 7 bases not matched to a gene. Germline CDR1 and CDR2: SGHRS and YFSETQ.